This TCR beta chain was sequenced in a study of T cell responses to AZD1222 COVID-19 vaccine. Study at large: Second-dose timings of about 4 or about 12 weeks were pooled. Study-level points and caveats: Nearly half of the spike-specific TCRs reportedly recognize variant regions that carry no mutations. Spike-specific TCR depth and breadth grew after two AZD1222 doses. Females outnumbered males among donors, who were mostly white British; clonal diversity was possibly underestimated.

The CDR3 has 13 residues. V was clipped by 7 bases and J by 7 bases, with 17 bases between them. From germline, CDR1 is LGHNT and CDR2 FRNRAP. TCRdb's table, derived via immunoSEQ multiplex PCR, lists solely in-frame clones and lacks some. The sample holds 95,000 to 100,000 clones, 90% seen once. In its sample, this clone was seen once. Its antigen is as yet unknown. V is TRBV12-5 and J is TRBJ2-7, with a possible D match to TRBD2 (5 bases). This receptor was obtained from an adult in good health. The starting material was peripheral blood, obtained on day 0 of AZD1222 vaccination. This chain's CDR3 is CASAPEGEREQYF. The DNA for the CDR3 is TGTGCTAGTGCTCCCGAGGGCGAGAGGGAGCAGTACTTC.